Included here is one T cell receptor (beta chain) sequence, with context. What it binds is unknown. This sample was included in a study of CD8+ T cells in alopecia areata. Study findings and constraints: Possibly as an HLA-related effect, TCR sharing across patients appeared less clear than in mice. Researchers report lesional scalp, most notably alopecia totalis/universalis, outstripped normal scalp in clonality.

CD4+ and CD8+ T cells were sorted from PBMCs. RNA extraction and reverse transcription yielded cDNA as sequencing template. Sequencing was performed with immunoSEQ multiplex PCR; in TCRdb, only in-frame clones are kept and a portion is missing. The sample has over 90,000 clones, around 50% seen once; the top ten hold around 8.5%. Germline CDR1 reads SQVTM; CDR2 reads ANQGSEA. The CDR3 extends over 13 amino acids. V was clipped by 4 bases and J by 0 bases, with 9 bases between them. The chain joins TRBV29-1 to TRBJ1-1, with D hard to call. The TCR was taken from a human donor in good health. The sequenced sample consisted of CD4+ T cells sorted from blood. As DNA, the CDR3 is TGCAGCGTTGGAACAGTCATGAACACTGAAGCTTTCTTT. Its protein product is CSVGTVMNTEAFF.